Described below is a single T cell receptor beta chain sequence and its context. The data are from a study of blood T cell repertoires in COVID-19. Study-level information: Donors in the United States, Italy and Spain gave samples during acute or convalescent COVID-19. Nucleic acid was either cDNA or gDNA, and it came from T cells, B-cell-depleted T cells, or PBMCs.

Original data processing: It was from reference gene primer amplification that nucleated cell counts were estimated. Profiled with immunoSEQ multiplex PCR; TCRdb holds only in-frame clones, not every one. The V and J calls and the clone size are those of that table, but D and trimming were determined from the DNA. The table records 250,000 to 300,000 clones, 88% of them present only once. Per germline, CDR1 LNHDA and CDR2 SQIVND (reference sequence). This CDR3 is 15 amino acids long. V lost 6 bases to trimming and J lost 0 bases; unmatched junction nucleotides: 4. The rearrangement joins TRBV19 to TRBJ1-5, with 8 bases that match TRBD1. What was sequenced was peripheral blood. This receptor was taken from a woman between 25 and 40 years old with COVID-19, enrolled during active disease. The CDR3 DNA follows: TGTGCCAGTAGGGGGACAGGCTATAGCAATCAGCCCCAGCATTTT. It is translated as CASRGTGYSNQPQHF. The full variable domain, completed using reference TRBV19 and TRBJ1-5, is DGGITQSPKYLFRKEGQNVTLSCEQNLNHDAMYWYRQDPGQGLRLIYYSQIVNDFQKGDIAEGYSVSREKKESFPLTVTSAQKNPTAFYLCASRGTGYSNQPQHFGDGTRLSIL.